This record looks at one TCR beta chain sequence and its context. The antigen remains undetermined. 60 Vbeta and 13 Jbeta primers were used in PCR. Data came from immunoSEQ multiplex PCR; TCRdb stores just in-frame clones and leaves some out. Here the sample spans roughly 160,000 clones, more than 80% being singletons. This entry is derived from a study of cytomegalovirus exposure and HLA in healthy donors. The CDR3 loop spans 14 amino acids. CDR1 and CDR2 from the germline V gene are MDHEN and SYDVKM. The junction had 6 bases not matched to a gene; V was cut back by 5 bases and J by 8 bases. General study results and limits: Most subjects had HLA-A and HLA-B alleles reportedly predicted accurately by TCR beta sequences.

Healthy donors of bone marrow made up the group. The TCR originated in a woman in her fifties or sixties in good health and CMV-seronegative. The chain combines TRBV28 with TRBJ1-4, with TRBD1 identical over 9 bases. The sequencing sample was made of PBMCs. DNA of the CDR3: TGTGCCAGCAGTGGGCGGACAGGGGACGAAAAACTGTTTTTT. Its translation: CASSGRTGDEKLFF.